This TCR beta chain was retrieved from a study of blood T cell repertoires in COVID-19. About the study: Acute and convalescent COVID-19 samples came from the United States, Italy and Spain. T cells, B-cell-depleted T cells, or PBMCs provided the cDNA or gDNA that served as material.

The CDR3 is made up of 16 amino acids. V lost 0 bases, J lost 6 bases, and 15 bases lay in between. The germline V gene encodes CDR1 SEHNR and CDR2 FQNEAQ (reference sequence). In the original analysis: Amplification from reference gene primers served as the basis for estimated nucleated cell counts. Data came from immunoSEQ multiplex PCR; TCRdb stores just in-frame clones and leaves some out. The DNA gave D and trimming, while V, J and clone size come from that table. The table records some 120,000 clones, about 80% of them present only once. This clonotype was obtained from a woman between 50 and 59 years old with acute or convalescent COVID-19. The rearrangement uses TRBV7-9 and TRBJ2-1; TRBD2 is a possible D gene (5 bases). The sequenced material came from peripheral blood. The CDR3 coding sequence is TGTGCCAGCAGCTTAGCAGGGAGAGGCCAAACCAATGAGCAGTTCTTC. Its protein is CASSLAGRGQTNEQFF.